A selection of T cell receptor beta chains follows, all from one sample in a study of shared clonotypes between healthy human individuals. Method: immunoSEQ multiplex PCR; TCRdb's copy keeps in-frame clones and lacks some. This sample has around 2.1 million clones, with more than 85% found just once. Specimen: naive CD8+ T cells from PBMCs. The receptors derive from a man aged 18 to 29 in good health. Some clones in this sample may be carry-over from other donors' samples. Both conserved end residues are part of each CDR3. Fields, in order: clone size, J gene, D gene, V gene, CDR3 length, CDR3 protein, CDR3 DNA. D genes are given only for firm matches. Rows may omit the clone size; those that give it use once, few, many or a size class.

once,TRBJ2-1,TRBD2,TRBV9,15,CASSPTSGTYNEQFF,TGTGCCAGCAGCCCCACTAGCGGGACCTACAATGAGCAGTTCTTC
once,TRBJ2-3,-,TRBV4-1,15,CASSSRRPGTDTQYF,TGCGCCAGCAGCTCGCGTAGGCCAGGGACAGATACGCAGTATTTT
-,TRBJ1-1,TRBD1,TRBV27,16,CASSFRGGQVITEAFF,TGTGCCAGCAGTTTTCGGGGAGGACAGGTGATCACTGAAGCTTTCTTT
-,TRBJ2-4,-,TRBV13,13,CASSSYPGNIQYF,TGTGCCAGCAGCTCCTACCCGGGAAACATTCAGTACTTC
few,TRBJ1-1,-,TRBV27,13,CASSQTVNTEAFF,TGTGCCAGCAGTCAGACGGTGAACACTGAAGCTTTCTTT
once,TRBJ2-7,-,TRBV9,16,CASSLKSGGSRNEQYF,TGTGCCAGCAGCCTCAAATCAGGGGGGTCCAGGAACGAGCAGTACTTC
-,TRBJ2-5,-,TRBV2,16,CASRRDGWEFGETQYF,TGTGCCAGCAGGAGGGACGGCTGGGAGTTTGGGGAGACCCAGTACTTC
-,TRBJ1-2,-,TRBV19,14,CASSIGGPGYGYTF,TGTGCCAGTAGTATAGGAGGACCTGGGTATGGCTACACCTTC
once,TRBJ1-5,-,TRBV6-6,15,CASRETGSSNQPQHF,TGTGCCAGCAGAGAAACAGGGAGTAGCAATCAGCCCCAGCATTTT
-,TRBJ1-5,-,TRBV4-1,14,CASSQKEGNQPQHF,TGCGCCAGCAGCCAAAAAGAAGGCAATCAGCCCCAGCATTTT
-,TRBJ2-1,-,TRBV2,15,CASSEPEVHYNEQFF,TGTGCCAGCAGTGAACCGGAAGTCCATTACAATGAGCAGTTCTTC
-,TRBJ2-7,-,TRBV27,11,CAVGVGYEQYF,TGTGCCGTGGGTGTTGGGTACGAGCAGTACTTC
-,TRBJ2-5,-,TRBV9,18,CASSVSPTSTVPQETQYF,TGTGCCAGCAGCGTATCCCCCACTTCTACCGTCCCACAAGAGACCCAGTACTTC
-,TRBJ2-3,TRBD1,TRBV5-6,16,CASSWAGTGGPDTQYF,TGTGCCAGCAGCTGGGCCGGGACAGGGGGCCCAGATACGCAGTATTTT
-,TRBJ2-1,-,TRBV9,15,CASSFAYSSYNEQFF,TGTGCCAGCAGCTTTGCTTACAGCTCCTACAATGAGCAGTTCTTC
-,TRBJ2-7,-,TRBV9,12,CASGRGSYEQYF,TGTGCCAGCGGGCGCGGCTCCTACGAGCAGTACTTC
-,TRBJ1-5,-,TRBV30,13,CAWSDGDNQPQHF,TGTGCCTGGAGTGATGGAGACAATCAGCCCCAGCATTTT
-,TRBJ1-3,-,TRBV28,14,CASSARGWGNTIYF,TGTGCCAGCAGTGCCAGGGGATGGGGAAACACCATATATTTT
-,TRBJ2-3,TRBD2,TRBV15,15,CATTTSGLTTDTQYF,TGTGCCACAACTACTAGCGGCCTAACCACAGATACGCAGTATTTT
few,TRBJ2-1,-,TRBV7-9,13,CASSLEGGNEQFF,TGTGCCAGCAGTTTAGAGGGCGGAAATGAGCAGTTCTTC
-,TRBJ2-7,-,TRBV27,12,CASSPSTYEQYF,TGTGCCAGCAGTCCCTCGACCTACGAGCAGTACTTC